Presented here are 10 T cell receptor beta chains from one specimen sequenced in a study of T cell responses to AZD1222 COVID-19 vaccine. Sequencing was performed with immunoSEQ multiplex PCR; in TCRdb, only in-frame clones are kept and a portion is missing. The repertoire holds about 110,000 clones, with roughly nine tenths as singletons. Sequencing was performed on peripheral blood, taken on day 0 of MenACWY control vaccination. The receptors shown here come from an adult in good health.

The chain joins TRBV19 to TRBJ2-1; a possible D gene is TRBD2 (6 bases). The CDR3 has 18 amino acids. The germline V gene encodes CDR1 LNHDA and CDR2 SQIVND (reference sequence). Trimming left V 0 bases short and J 0 bases short, with 15 bases between. CDR3 loop: CASSIDPTRGLSYNEQFF. In nucleotides, the CDR3 is TGTGCCAGTAGTATAGATCCCACGCGGGGACTCTCCTACAATGAGCAGTTCTTC. The variable domain in full, completed from reference TRBV19 and TRBJ2-1, reads DGGITQSPKYLFRKEGQNVTLSCEQNLNHDAMYWYRQDPGQGLRLIYYSQIVNDFQKGDIAEGYSVSREKKESFPLTVTSAQKNPTAFYLCASSIDPTRGLSYNEQFFGPGTRLTVL.

V usage is TRBV10-3 and J usage is TRBJ1-1; 7 bases map to TRBD1. The CDR3 length is 14 residues. Germline V gene lookup returns CDR1 ENHRY and CDR2 SYGVKD. With V trimmed by 9 bases and J by 4 bases, 11 bases remained unmatched. CDR3: CAISYRGEGTEAFF. CDR3 coding DNA: TGTGCCATATCTTACAGGGGAGAGGGCACTGAAGCTTTCTTT.

This chain links TRBV6-1 with TRBJ2-7; D gene uncertain. The germline gives CDR1 MNHNS, CDR2 SASEGT. V was clipped by 3 bases and J by 1 base, with 10 bases between them. This CDR3 comprises 14 residues. This CDR3 is CASSDYVASYEQYF. The CDR3 bases are TGTGCCAGCAGTGATTACGTGGCGTCCTACGAGCAGTACTTC.

A single count supports this clone. The chain carries TRBV28 and TRBJ2-7, with TRBD2 as a possible D gene (6 bases). The V end lost 7 bases, the J end lost 12 bases, and 22 bases lay between the germline ends. Germline V gives CDR1 MDHEN, CDR2 SYDVKM. CDR3 length: 13 amino acids. CDR3 nucleotides: TGTGCCAGCAATCAGGGAGGTTCGGCAGTTCGGTACTTC. It translates to CASNQGGSAVRYF.

This chain joins TRBV5-4 and TRBJ1-1, with 7 bases lining up with TRBD1. Germline trimming cut 4 bases from V and 6 bases from J; bases unmatched to any gene: 9. Germline CDR1 is SGHNT and CDR2 is YYREEE (reference sequence). The CDR3 runs to 14 residues. CDR3 in amino acids: CASSPGQRDPEAFF. CDR3 nucleotides: TGTGCCAGCAGCCCGGGACAGCGGGACCCTGAAGCTTTCTTT.

This clone was seen a handful of times. This CDR3 is CASSQTGSYGYTF. The CDR3 nucleotides are TGTGCCAGCAGCCAAACAGGGTCTTATGGCTACACCTTC. The chain employs TRBV3-1 (or the pseudogene TRBV3-2) and TRBJ1-2; tentative D call: TRBD1 (6 bases). The V end lost 2 bases, the J end lost 5 bases, and 9 bases lay between the germline ends. Germline lookup yields CDR1 LGHDT and CDR2 YNNKEL (reference sequence). CDR3 size: 13 residues.

The V gene is TRBV4-1, the J gene TRBJ1-5; the match to TRBD1 covers 9 bases. CDR1 is MGHRA and CDR2 is YSYEKL in the germline V gene. The CDR3 loop spans 15 amino acids. V trimming: 6 bases; J trimming: 5 bases; junction bases outside the gene matches: 8. Here the CDR3 reads CASSSGQGPYQPQHF. The CDR3 region has the DNA TGCGCCAGCAGTTCCGGACAGGGGCCTTATCAGCCCCAGCATTTT.

The chain has TRBV28 and TRBJ2-5; D remains unclear. The V and J ends lost 5 bases and 4 bases respectively, with 8 bases between them. There are 12 residues in the CDR3. Germline CDR1 reads MDHEN; CDR2 reads SYDVKM. CDR3 sequence (DNA): TGTGCCAGCAGTGAGACCGGAGAGACCCAGTACTTC. Residues: CASSETGETQYF.

The chain couples TRBV29-1 to TRBJ1-1; a possible D gene is TRBD1 (5 bases). V lost 3 bases and J lost 1, with 9 bases in between. In germline, CDR1 is SQVTM, CDR2 ANQGSEA. The CDR3 is made up of 13 amino acids. The CDR3 protein is CSVEGQGNTEAFF. The CDR3 bases are TGCAGCGTTGAGGGGCAGGGGAACACTGAAGCTTTCTTT.

V usage is TRBV2 and J usage is TRBJ1-2; D is perhaps TRBD1 (5 bases). V was cut by 8 bases and J by 0 bases, with 13 bases left in between. This CDR3 has 14 amino acids. Germline V lookup: CDR1 SNHLY, CDR2 FYNNEI. The CDR3 reads CASGGTAANYGYTF. CDR3 bases: TGTGCCAGCGGCGGGACTGCTGCTAACTATGGCTACACCTTC.